Presented here are 21 T cell receptor beta chains from one specimen sequenced in a study of identical twins. TCRdb used MiXCR to reprocess the 5' RACE reads, holding one entry per CDR3 protein. The sample yields 410,000 or so distinct CDR3 sequences, 15% to 20% seen once. The material sequenced was naive T cells sorted from blood. The receptors were gathered from a man between 45 and 60 years old in good health.

The V call is TRBV5-1, the J call TRBJ1-1; D is unclear. CDR1 is SGHRS and CDR2 is YFSETQ in the germline V gene. The CDR3 runs to 13 residues. Trimming removed 4 bases from V and 4 bases from J, with 11 bases in between. The CDR3: CASSPGWITEAFF. The DNA of the CDR3 is TGCGCCAGCAGCCCTGGATGGATCACTGAAGCTTTCTTT.

This clonotype was seen a few times. Here the CDR3 DNA reads TGCGCCAGCAGCTTGAATTCCCGGACTAGCGGAGTTGGGATAGCCAAAAACATTCAGTACTTC. Its translation is CASSLNSRTSGVGIAKNIQYF. This chain connects TRBV5-1 to TRBJ2-4, with TRBD2 identical over 10 bases. This CDR3 comprises 21 residues. Losses at the gene ends were 1 base for V and 0 bases for J; bases not matched to a gene: 16. Germline V gene lookup returns CDR1 SGHRS and CDR2 YFSETQ.

V is TRBV20-1 and J is TRBJ1-1; D unresolved. Germline values: CDR1 DFQATT, CDR2 SNEGSKA (reference sequence). CDR3 length: 15 residues. V lost 3 bases to trimming and J lost 5 bases, with 19 bases between them. The CDR3 here is CSASEPEGYGTEAFF. CDR3 sequence (DNA): TGCAGTGCTAGTGAACCTGAAGGGTACGGGACTGAAGCTTTCTTT.

V is TRBV7-2 and J is TRBJ1-1; D is unclear. Looked up from germline, CDR1 is SGHTA and CDR2 is FQGNSA. The CDR3 spans 15 residues. V lost 6 bases and J lost 1, with 15 bases in between. The CDR3 loop is CASSQKRSPNTEAFF. CDR3 in DNA: TGTGCCAGCAGTCAGAAGCGCAGCCCGAACACTGAAGCTTTCTTT.

V is TRBV9 and J is TRBJ2-2, with 14 bases fitting TRBD2. Germline CDR1 SGDLS, CDR2 YYNGEE. Unmatched junction bases numbered 11, after V lost 3 bases and J lost 7 bases. The CDR3 extends over 18 amino acids. The CDR3 nucleotides read TGTGCCAGCAGCGATCCCTCGGGACTAGCGGGGGATGGCGGGGAGCTGTTTTTT. Translating it yields CASSDPSGLAGDGGELFF.

In this sample, this clonotype turned up many times. The chain is built from TRBV29-1 and TRBJ1-2; D is undetermined. The length of the CDR3 is 12 residues. CDR1 is SQVTM and CDR2 is ANQGSEA in the germline V gene. Trimming left V 4 bases short and J 9 bases short, with 15 bases between. The CDR3 sequence is CSVAKASGRYTF. The CDR3, as DNA: TGCAGCGTTGCAAAGGCCTCGGGTCGCTACACCTTC.

The J gene is TRBJ1-5, the V gene TRBV6-5, with TRBD1 identical over 7 bases. J lost 7 bases, V lost 0 bases, and 6 bases had no gene match. Germline lookup yields CDR1 MNHEY and CDR2 SVGAGI. CDR3 length equals 15 residues. CDR3 in DNA: TGTGCCAGCAGTTACTCCTACAGGGGCGGACAGCCCCAGCATTTT. Amino acids: CASSYSYRGGQPQHF.

This clonotype was detected a few times. The V call is TRBV7-9, the J call TRBJ1-2, with 7 bases aligning to TRBD1. The CDR3 loop spans 14 amino acids. With 5 bases clipped from V and 4 bases from J, the junction kept 7 bases outside the gene matches. CDR1 and CDR2 (germline): SEHNR, FQNEAQ (reference sequence). CDR3 coding DNA: TGTGCCAGCAGCCGGGATACAGGGGCCTATGGCTACACCTTC. It specifies CASSRDTGAYGYTF.

In this sample, this clonotype turned up a few times. CDR3 DNA sequence: TGTGCCAGCAGCGCCCAAGCTTATCAGCCCCAGCATTTT. It is translated as CASSAQAYQPQHF. The chain has TRBV9 and TRBJ1-5; no reliable D call. The CDR3 extends over 13 amino acids. The V end lost 3 bases, the J end lost 5 bases, and 9 bases lay between the germline ends. Germline V gene sequence: CDR1 SGDLS, CDR2 YYNGEE.

The chain joins TRBV13 to TRBJ1-4, with TRBD1 matching 8 bases. The trim removed 5 bases at V and 7 bases at J, leaving 9 bases unmatched. The germline gives CDR1 PRHDT, CDR2 FYEKMQ (reference sequence). The CDR3 is 15 residues long. CDR3 bases: TGTGCCAGCAGCCTCACCAGGGGGCCTGTTGAAAAACTGTTTTTT. It is translated as CASSLTRGPVEKLFF.

This clonotype was counted a few times. The genes are TRBV5-1 and TRBJ2-3; 8 bases are shared with TRBD1. The CDR3 runs 15 residues. The germline gives CDR1 SGHRS, CDR2 YFSETQ. V gave up 7 bases and J gave up 3 bases; unmatched junction bases: 10. CDR3 protein: CASRAGQGWTDTQYF. The CDR3 DNA reads as TGCGCCAGCCGGGCCGGACAGGGATGGACAGATACGCAGTATTTT. Filled out from reference TRBV5-1 and TRBJ2-3, the complete variable domain reads KAGVTQTPRYLIKTRGQQVTLSCSPISGHRSVSWYQQTPGQGLQFLFEYFSETQRNKGNFPGRFSGRQFSNSRSEMNVSTLELGDSALYLCASRAGQGWTDTQYFGPGTRLTVL.

This clonotype occurred a few times. The chain joins TRBV15 to TRBJ2-1; D call uncertain. CDR1 and CDR2 (germline): LNHNV, YYDKDF (reference sequence). The CDR3 runs to 15 residues. V lost 0 bases to trimming and J lost 0 bases, with 6 bases between them. The CDR3 nucleotides are TGTGCCACCAGCAGAGAAGTTACCTCCTACAATGAGCAGTTCTTC. Protein product: CATSREVTSYNEQFF. The full variable domain, in which reference TRBV15 and TRBJ2-1 provide the parts outside the CDR3, is DAMVIQNPRYQVTQFGKPVTLSCSQTLNHNVMYWYQQKSSQAPKLLFHYYDKDFNNEADTPDNFQSRRPNTSFCFLDIRSPGLGDTAMYLCATSREVTSYNEQFFGPGTRLTVL.

The sample holds a few counts of this clonotype. The chain joins TRBV11-2 to TRBJ2-1; 8 bases line up with TRBD2. V shed 5 bases, J shed 10 bases, and the junction held 22 bases outside the gene matches. The CDR3 extends over 18 amino acids. Per germline, CDR1 SGHAT and CDR2 FQNNGV. Here the CDR3 DNA reads TGTGCCAGCAGCCCCCAATTGAGGCTAGCGGGTCTCCTGGGGGAGCAGTTCTTC. Translation: CASSPQLRLAGLLGEQFF.

In this sample, this clonotype turned up a few times. J is TRBJ2-7 and V is TRBV9; TRBD1 agrees at 7 bases. CDR3 length equals 16 residues. Unmatched junction bases numbered 13, after V lost 2 bases and J lost 5 bases. Germline V gene lookup returns CDR1 SGDLS and CDR2 YYNGEE. CDR3 sequence: CASSVIFSYRGHEQYF. CDR3 DNA: TGTGCCAGCAGCGTCATTTTTTCGTACAGGGGCCACGAGCAGTACTTC.

The V call is TRBV5-1, the J call TRBJ2-5, with D uncertain. CDR3 size: 17 residues. V was trimmed by 0 bases and J by 0 bases, leaving 15 bases between them. Per the germline V gene, CDR1 is SGHRS and CDR2 is YFSETQ. The CDR3 loop is CASSLGPSGGDQETQYF. The DNA for the CDR3 is TGCGCCAGCAGCTTGGGGCCTTCGGGTGGCGACCAAGAGACCCAGTACTTC.

The V gene is TRBV24-1, the J gene TRBJ2-1; 14 bases line up with TRBD2. Unmatched junction bases numbered 8, after V lost 4 bases and J lost 7 bases. Germline V gene sequence: CDR1 KGHDR, CDR2 SFDVKD. There are 17 residues in the CDR3. CDR3 sequence (DNA): TGTGCCACCAGTGACCGTAGGACTAGCGGGAGGCTGAATGAGCAGTTCTTC. Protein: CATSDRRTSGRLNEQFF.

Many counts were recorded for this clonotype. The chain links TRBV28 to TRBJ2-5; 10 bases line up with TRBD1. V trimming: 8 bases; J trimming: 2 bases; junction bases outside the gene matches: 5. The CDR3 spans 14 residues. Germline V gene data show CDR1 as MDHEN and CDR2 as SYDVKM. The CDR3 is CASEPGQGQETQYF. As DNA, the CDR3 is TGTGCCAGCGAGCCGGGACAGGGGCAAGAGACCCAGTACTTC.

The chain links TRBV29-1 to TRBJ1-1; D is undetermined. CDR3 length: 13 amino acids. Germline CDR1 and CDR2: SQVTM and ANQGSEA. Trimming removed 5 bases at V and 0 bases at J, with 10 bases between. CDR3 nucleotides: TGCAGCGTTCTTACAAGGATGAACACTGAAGCTTTCTTT. The encoded protein is CSVLTRMNTEAFF.

The sample holds a few counts of this clonotype. This chain's CDR3 is CASSPQTGNIPYEQYF. The CDR3 bases are TGTGCCAGCTCACCTCAGACAGGGAACATTCCCTACGAGCAGTACTTC. J is TRBJ2-7 and V is TRBV18; 7 nucleotides line up with TRBD1. This CDR3 has 16 amino acids. Per germline, CDR1 KGHSH and CDR2 LQKENI. V lost 3 bases, J lost 2 bases, and 10 bases stayed unmatched.

This clonotype was seen at least ten times. The CDR3 DNA reads as TGTGCCAGCAGCACATCCCCGGGACAGGGGAATTCACCCCTCCACTTT. As protein: CASSTSPGQGNSPLHF. This chain connects TRBV7-9 to TRBJ1-6, with 10 bases fitting TRBD1. The V gene end was trimmed by 5 bases and the J gene end by 7 bases; junction bases not matched to a gene: 8. The CDR3 sequence is 16 residues long. Germline V gene data show CDR1 as SEHNR and CDR2 as FQNEAQ (reference sequence).

The sample holds many counts of this clonotype. The rearrangement uses TRBV29-1 and TRBJ2-3, with 13 bases identical to TRBD2. The J segment lost 2 bases and the V segment lost 7 bases, leaving 6 bases of the junction unmatched. The length of the CDR3 is 15 residues. Germline-derived CDR1 and CDR2 are SQVTM and ANQGSEA. The CDR3 DNA reads as TGCAGCGACTTGGGACTAGCGGGATCCACAGATACGCAGTATTTT. Protein sequence: CSDLGLAGSTDTQYF.